The 14 T cell receptor beta chains in this list originate from one sample, sequenced in a study of blood T cell repertoires in COVID-19. Method: immunoSEQ multiplex PCR; TCRdb's copy keeps in-frame clones and lacks some. This table holds about 260,000 clones, roughly 85% found once. Sequenced sample: peripheral blood. The source of these receptors is a human donor in a cohort sampled during active COVID-19.

The genes are TRBV23-1 and TRBJ1-6, with TRBD1 identical over 7 bases. TRBV23-1 is designated an ORF whose function remains uncertain. This CDR3 is 18 amino acids long. Trimming cost V 3 bases and J 4 bases; bases outside gene matches: 12. DNA for the CDR3: TGCGCCAGCAGTCAGCGTCAGGGAAGGGGGCTTTATAATTCACCCCTCCACTTT. This translates into CASSQRQGRGLYNSPLHF.

V and J are TRBV11-3 and TRBJ2-6; D uncertain. Germline CDR1 SGHNT, CDR2 YENEEA. The germline V and J ends were trimmed by 4 bases and 2 bases, with 9 bases remaining between them. The CDR3 extends over 15 amino acids. The CDR3 region is CASSSEGAGANVLTF. The CDR3 region has the DNA TGTGCCAGCAGCTCCGAAGGAGCTGGGGCCAACGTCCTGACTTTC.

This clone is a singleton in its sample. The chain links TRBV19 to TRBJ1-1; 7 bases align to TRBD1. The CDR3 consists of 15 residues. Germline V gene sequence: CDR1 LNHDA, CDR2 SQIVND (reference sequence). With V trimmed by 5 bases and J by 1 base, 7 bases remained unmatched. The CDR3 loop reads CASSETGSGNTEAFF. DNA for the CDR3: TGTGCCAGTAGTGAGACAGGGTCGGGGAACACTGAAGCTTTCTTT.

This clone was counted only a few times. The chain uses TRBV4-1 and TRBJ1-6; TRBD1 might be the D (5 bases). Trimming left V 0 bases short and J 10 bases short, with 10 bases between. The CDR3 has 14 residues. Germline V gene lookup returns CDR1 MGHRA and CDR2 YSYEKL. The DNA of the CDR3 is TGCGCCAGCAGCCAAGATCCGGGGGTATCACCCCTCCACTTT. Its protein is CASSQDPGVSPLHF.

This chain connects TRBV28 to TRBJ2-2, with 8 nucleotides matching TRBD2. Trimming at V came to 4 bases and at J to 0 bases, leaving 7 bases not matched to a gene. There are 17 residues in the CDR3. CDR1 and CDR2 from the germline V gene are MDHEN and SYDVKM. The chain's CDR3 is CASSYLAGTANTGELFF. The CDR3 DNA is TGTGCCAGCAGTTACTTAGCGGGAACGGCGAACACCGGGGAGCTGTTTTTT.

V and J are TRBV29-1 and TRBJ2-3, with 13 bases identical to TRBD2. J gave up 4 bases and V 7 bases, and 5 bases lay outside the gene matches. This CDR3 spans 14 amino acids. The germline V gene has CDR1 SQVTM and CDR2 ANQGSEA. The CDR3 coding sequence is TGCAGCGCCTCCGGGACTAGCGGGGCAGATACGCAGTATTTT. Translated: CSASGTSGADTQYF.

The J gene is TRBJ2-3, the V gene TRBV18; TRBD2 matches at 7 bases. V dropped 1 base and J dropped 6; count of bases not matched to a gene: 7. The length of the CDR3 is 15 residues. Germline V gene sequence: CDR1 KGHSH, CDR2 LQKENI. CDR3 residues: CASSPQGLEVDTQYF. CDR3 nucleotide sequence: TGTGCCAGCTCACCACAAGGACTAGAGGTGGATACGCAGTATTTT.

This sequence joins TRBV5-4 and TRBJ2-1, with a possible D match to TRBD2 (7 bases). This CDR3 contains 13 residues. V gave up 3 bases and J gave up 12 bases, with 16 bases separating them. Per germline, CDR1 SGHNT and CDR2 YYREEE (reference sequence). The CDR3 DNA is TGTGCCAGCAGCTCGGGGCGGGGGCGCGGGCAGTTCTTC. Protein: CASSSGRGRGQFF.

This rearrangement joins TRBV27 to TRBJ2-3; 8 bases fit TRBD2. Germline V CDR1 and CDR2: MNHEY, SMNVEV (reference sequence). CDR3 length: 15 residues. Trimming took 2 bases from V and 2 from J; bases not matched to a gene: 3. CDR3 region: CASSLTSGITDTQYF. The CDR3 DNA reads TGTGCCAGCAGTTTAACTAGCGGAATCACAGATACGCAGTATTTT.

The J gene is TRBJ2-3, the V gene TRBV7-2; TRBD2 is a possible D gene (5 bases). The germline V and J ends were trimmed by 5 bases and 6 bases, with 12 bases remaining between them. Germline values: CDR1 SGHTA, CDR2 FQGNSA. The CDR3 consists of 13 residues. DNA of the CDR3: TGTGCCAGCAGCACGCTCGTAGCGGATACGCAGTATTTT. Amino acids: CASSTLVADTQYF.

The rearrangement uses TRBV16 and TRBJ1-1, with TRBD1 as a possible D gene (6 bases). V shed 1 base and J shed 4 bases, with 13 bases lying between them. This CDR3 region has 15 residues. CDR1 KGHSY and CDR2 FQNENV come from the germline V gene. CDR3 sequence (DNA): TGTGCCAGCAGCCAATTGGGACACGGAGGCACTGAAGCTTTCTTT. Protein sequence: CASSQLGHGGTEAFF.

V and J are TRBV28 and TRBJ2-6, with D tentatively TRBD1 (5 bases). Trimming cost V 5 bases and J 4 bases, with 15 bases left between them. Germline CDR1 MDHEN, CDR2 SYDVKM. The CDR3 contains 16 residues. The CDR3 DNA is TGTGCCAGCAGTCCCACAGGTGCTGGAGGGGCCAACGTCCTGACTTTC. Residues: CASSPTGAGGANVLTF.

CDR3 sequence (DNA): TGTGCCAGCAGCCAAACCTTCTATGGACAGAAATTGGGCTACACCTTC. This sequence encodes CASSQTFYGQKLGYTF. V and J are TRBV3-1 (or the pseudogene TRBV3-2) and TRBJ1-2; perhaps TRBD1 as D (6 bases). V was cut by 2 bases and J by 8 bases, with 21 bases left in between. The CDR3 has 16 residues. CDR1 is LGHDT, CDR2 YNNKEL, per germline (reference sequence).

The chain has TRBV4-1 and TRBJ1-5, with D unresolved. V was shortened by 3 bases and J by 3 bases, with 6 bases between the two germline ends. The germline V gene has CDR1 MGHRA and CDR2 YSYEKL. The CDR3 contains 13 residues. This chain's CDR3 is CASSQLNNQPQHF. CDR3 sequence (DNA): TGCGCCAGCAGCCAGCTAAACAATCAGCCCCAGCATTTT.